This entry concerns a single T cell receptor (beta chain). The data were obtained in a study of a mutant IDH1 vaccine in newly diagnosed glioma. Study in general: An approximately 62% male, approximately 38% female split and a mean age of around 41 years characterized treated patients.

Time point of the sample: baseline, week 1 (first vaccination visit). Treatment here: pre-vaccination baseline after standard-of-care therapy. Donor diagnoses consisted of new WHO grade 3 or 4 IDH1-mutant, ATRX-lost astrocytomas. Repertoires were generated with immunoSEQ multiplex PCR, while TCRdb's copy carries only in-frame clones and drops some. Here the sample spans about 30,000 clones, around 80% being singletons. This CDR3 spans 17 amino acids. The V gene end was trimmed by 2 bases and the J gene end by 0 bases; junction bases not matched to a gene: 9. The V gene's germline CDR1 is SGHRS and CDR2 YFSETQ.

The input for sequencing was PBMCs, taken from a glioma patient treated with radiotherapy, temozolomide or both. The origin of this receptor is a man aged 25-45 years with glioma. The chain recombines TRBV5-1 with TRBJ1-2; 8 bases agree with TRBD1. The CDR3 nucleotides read TGCGCCAGCAGCTTAGGGGACAGGATAACAGCTAACTATGGCTACACCTTC. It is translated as CASSLGDRITANYGYTF.